This T cell receptor (beta chain) was sequenced in a study of cytomegalovirus exposure and HLA in healthy donors. Study-wide points: The Asian-associated ancestry cluster reportedly had fewer N-insertions than the approximately 670-donor mean in a later analysis.

Turning to this clone: The antigen is not known.

The CDR3 length is 13 residues. Germline V gene data show CDR1 as SGHRS and CDR2 as YFSETQ. V was shortened by 1 base and J by 3 bases, with 8 bases between the two germline ends. Primers included in the PCR were 60 Vbeta and 13 Jbeta primers. Profiling relied on immunoSEQ multiplex PCR, and the TCRdb table lists in-frame clones only, not all of them. This sample has over 100,000 clones, with roughly 80% found just once. J is TRBJ2-7 and V is TRBV5-1, with D possibly being TRBD1 (6 bases). The receptor was derived from a female donor in good health and CMV-seronegative. What was sequenced was PBMCs. The CDR3 protein is CASSLTGFYEQYF. The DNA for the CDR3 is TGCGCCAGCAGCTTGACAGGGTTCTACGAGCAGTACTTC.